The entry that follows covers one T cell receptor beta chain sequence. The antigen is unknown. This entry is derived from a study of T cell clonality in common variable immunodeficiency. Broader study findings: Compared with controls, CVID subjects had fewer shared TCRbeta clones. Authors noted CVID clonality's cause needs subpopulation repertoire sequencing. In common variable immunodeficiency, TCR beta chains reportedly carried fewer deletions and N-nucleotide insertions. Compared with healthy controls, CVID subjects showed increased TCRbeta clonality, mostly in about a third.

Sequenced by immunoSEQ multiplex PCR; TCRdb stores in-frame clones only, minus some. Singletons are absent from the sample, which has 50,000 to 70,000 clones. Sequenced sample: peripheral blood mononuclear cells. The clonotype originates from a person aged 18 to 75 in good health.

This CDR3 is CASSLVGTGEGQYF. CDR3 DNA (partial): TGTGCCAGCAGCTTAGTGGGGACAGGGGAGGGT. The chain couples TRBV7-2 to TRBJ2-4; 10 nucleotides match TRBD1. The missing CDR3 end, 3 residues past where the read stops, is filled in from the germline J gene. CDR3 length: 14 residues. Germline V gene sequence: CDR1 SGHTA, CDR2 FQGNSA.